What follows are 19 T cell receptor beta chains derived from one specimen sequenced in a study of blood T cell repertoires in COVID-19. Sequencing used immunoSEQ multiplex PCR; TCRdb keeps in-frame clones, though not all of them. The data contain roughly 93,000 clones, about 89% of them singletons. Material: peripheral blood. The receptors were gathered from a man aged 45 to 65 with acute or convalescent COVID-19.

The rearrangement uses TRBV5-7 and TRBJ1-4, with a tentative D call TRBD1 (5 bases). TRBV5-7 is placed among ORFs of uncertain function. This CDR3 is 15 amino acids long. Trimming stripped 1 base from V and 6 bases from J, with 13 bases between. The CDR3 protein is CASSLLPGGHEKLFF. The CDR3 DNA sequence: TGTGCCAGCAGCTTGTTACCGGGGGGACATGAAAAACTGTTTTTT.

This rearrangement joins TRBV14 to TRBJ1-2; 7 bases are a match to TRBD1. CDR3 size: 14 residues. The V segment lost 5 bases and the J segment 7 bases; nucleotides outside the gene matches: 10. Germline V gene lookup returns CDR1 SGHDN and CDR2 FVKESK. The CDR3 reads CASSKTGTASGYTF. CDR3 DNA: TGTGCCAGCAGCAAAACCGGGACAGCTAGTGGCTACACCTTC.

The CDR3 protein is CASSPGRGTHSPLHF. CDR3 DNA sequence: TGCGCCAGCAGCCCCGGCAGGGGGACCCATTCACCCCTCCACTTT. The chain is built from TRBV5-1 and TRBJ1-6, with TRBD1 matching 7 bases. There are 15 residues in the CDR3. Trimming cost V 4 bases and J 8 bases; bases outside gene matches: 9. Germline lookup yields CDR1 SGHRS and CDR2 YFSETQ.

CDR3 loop: CASSSSTDTQYF. Written as DNA, the CDR3 is TGTGCCAGCTCCTCTTCCACAGATACGCAGTATTTT. The chain links TRBV6-6 to TRBJ2-3, with D hard to call. Germline CDR1 MNHNY, CDR2 SVGAGI (reference sequence). V lost 8 bases to trimming and J lost 2 bases, with 8 bases between them. The CDR3 consists of 12 residues.

The rearrangement links TRBV6-5 to TRBJ1-1; D may be TRBD1 (6 bases). Between the trimmed V and J ends, which lost 6 bases and 3 bases, there was a span of 17 bases. Germline values: CDR1 MNHEY, CDR2 SVGAGI. The length of the CDR3 is 15 residues. CDR3 residues: CASRTQGIGDTEAFF. CDR3 nucleotides: TGTGCCAGCAGGACCCAGGGGATTGGGGACACTGAAGCTTTCTTT.

The J gene is TRBJ1-1, the V gene TRBV2, with D possibly being TRBD1 (6 bases). Trimming took 6 bases from V and 5 from J, leaving 13 bases between them. CDR3 length equals 13 residues. Germline CDR1 is SNHLY and CDR2 is FYNNEI. For the CDR3, the DNA is TGTGCCAGCAGAAGGGGACAACGGACTGAAGCTTTCTTT. Its protein product is CASRRGQRTEAFF. Combining the CDR3 with reference TRBV2 and TRBJ1-1 gives the whole variable domain EPEVTQTPSHQVTQMGQEVILRCVPISNHLYFYWYRQILGQKVEFLVSFYNNEISEKSEIFDDQFSVERPDGSNFTLKIRSTKLEDSAMYFCASRRGQRTEAFFGQGTRLTVV.

This chain uses TRBV19 with TRBJ1-4, with a weak D call TRBD1 (6 bases). Germline assignment: CDR1 LNHDA and CDR2 SQIVND (reference sequence). V shed 5 bases and J shed 4 bases, with 11 bases lying between them. The CDR3 contains 14 residues. CDR3 coding DNA: TGTGCCAGTAGTGTCGGACAGAGTAATGAAAAACTGTTTTTT. This translates into CASSVGQSNEKLFF.

V gene TRBV5-8 combines with J gene TRBJ1-5, with no clear D. Germline V lookup: CDR1 SGHTS, CDR2 YDEGEE. The CDR3 runs to 15 residues. V dropped 3 bases and J dropped 2 bases, with 12 bases sitting between them. The chain's CDR3 is CASSSGMKGNQPQHF. The CDR3 DNA follows: TGTGCCAGCAGCTCCGGGATGAAAGGCAATCAGCCCCAGCATTTT.

The chain recombines TRBV6-5 with TRBJ1-4; D is perhaps TRBD1 (5 bases). Deletions cut 0 bases from V and 8 bases from J, with 10 bases between. Germline loops: CDR1 MNHEY, CDR2 SVGAGI. The CDR3 is 14 amino acids. The chain's CDR3 is CASSYSGGIEKLFF. CDR3 sequence (DNA): TGTGCCAGCAGTTACTCCGGGGGGATCGAAAAACTGTTTTTT.

The V and J genes are TRBV19 and TRBJ2-2, with D maybe TRBD2 (5 bases). The V gene's germline CDR1 is LNHDA and CDR2 SQIVND (reference sequence). V lost 2 bases and J lost 7, with 14 bases in between. This CDR3 contains 15 residues. CDR3 in amino acids: CASSITSGWSGELFF. The CDR3 nucleotides read TGTGCCAGTAGTATAACGTCGGGGTGGAGCGGGGAGCTGTTTTTT.

This chain connects TRBV19 to TRBJ1-6, with D possibly matching TRBD1 (5 bases). Germline V gene data show CDR1 as LNHDA and CDR2 as SQIVND (reference sequence). Deletions cut 1 base from V and 8 bases from J, with 9 bases between. The CDR3 runs to 14 residues. This CDR3 reads CASSIVTADSPLHF. The CDR3 DNA sequence: TGTGCCAGTAGTATAGTGACAGCAGATTCACCCCTCCACTTT.

The genes are TRBV23-1 and TRBJ1-2; unclear D gene. TRBV23-1 is identified as an open reading frame with a role that is uncertain. CDR3 length: 16 residues. With 2 bases removed from V and 8 bases from J, the gap between germline ends came to 21 bases. The DNA of the CDR3 is TGCGCCAGCAGTCAAAATTCCGGGTGTATAACGGTCGGCTACACCTTC. Its protein product is CASSQNSGCITVGYTF.

The chain couples TRBV5-1 to TRBJ2-2; 7 bases are a match to TRBD1. With V trimmed by 7 bases and J by 1 base, 7 bases remained unmatched. This CDR3 is 15 amino acids long. Germline V gene data show CDR1 as SGHRS and CDR2 as YFSETQ. CDR3 nucleotides: TGCGCCAGCGGGTCGGGACAGATGAACACCGGGGAGCTGTTTTTT. It codes for CASGSGQMNTGELFF.

The chain has TRBV5-6 and TRBJ1-1, with no clear D. V dropped 5 bases and J dropped 0 bases, with 14 bases sitting between them. Germline-derived CDR1 and CDR2 are SGHDT and YYEEEE. CDR3 length: 15 amino acids. The CDR3 loop is CASSSLKKLNTEAFF. CDR3 sequence (DNA): TGTGCCAGCAGTTCACTGAAAAAATTGAACACTGAAGCTTTCTTT. The complete variable domain, with remaining parts taken from reference TRBV5-6 and TRBJ1-1, reads DAGVTQSPTHLIKTRGQQVTLRCSPKSGHDTVSWYQQALGQGPQFIFQYYEEEERQRGNFPDRFSGHQFPNYSSELNVNALLLGDSALYLCASSSLKKLNTEAFFGQGTRLTVV.

V and J are TRBV6-5 and TRBJ1-6; 7 bases agree with TRBD1. Germline V gives CDR1 MNHEY, CDR2 SVGAGI. CDR3 size: 14 residues. J lost 7 bases, V lost 6 bases, and 6 bases had no gene match. In DNA, the CDR3 is TGTGCCAGCAGAACGGGACAGATCAATTCACCCCTCCACTTT. Its protein product is CASRTGQINSPLHF.

This chain uses TRBV28 with TRBJ2-5; 9 nucleotides align to TRBD1. Germline loops: CDR1 MDHEN, CDR2 SYDVKM. Trimming took 6 bases from V and 8 from J; bases not matched to a gene: 13. The CDR3 extends over 15 amino acids. CDR3 sequence (DNA): TGTGCCAGCAGCCTTATGGGCACAGGGGGCGTAACCCAGTACTTC. Protein product: CASSLMGTGGVTQYF.

The chain joins TRBV30 to TRBJ1-1; 7 nucleotides agree with TRBD1. The trim removed 7 bases at V and 0 bases at J, leaving 5 bases unmatched. CDR3 length equals 13 residues. CDR1 and CDR2 from the germline V gene are GTSNPN and SVGIG (reference sequence). CDR3 nucleotides: TGTGCCTTTAGGGACAGAATGAACACTGAAGCTTTCTTT. It is translated as CAFRDRMNTEAFF.

The chain uses TRBV11-2 and TRBJ1-3; 8 bases fit TRBD1. Per germline, CDR1 SGHAT and CDR2 FQNNGV. With V trimmed by 5 bases and J by 4 bases, 10 bases remained unmatched. The CDR3 runs 16 residues. As DNA, the CDR3 is TGTGCCAGCAGCGCACATTTGACAGGGGCAGGAAACACCATATATTTT. Protein sequence: CASSAHLTGAGNTIYF.

This clone was recorded once. The chain links TRBV6-1 to TRBJ1-4, with D unresolved. The V end was cut by 2 bases, the J end by 5 bases, with 18 bases between. The germline V gene encodes CDR1 MNHNS and CDR2 SASEGT. This CDR3 contains 17 residues. The CDR3 here is CASSEIRLQLLNEKLFF. In DNA form, the CDR3 reads TGTGCCAGCAGTGAAATAAGGCTACAGCTTTTAAATGAAAAACTGTTTTTT.